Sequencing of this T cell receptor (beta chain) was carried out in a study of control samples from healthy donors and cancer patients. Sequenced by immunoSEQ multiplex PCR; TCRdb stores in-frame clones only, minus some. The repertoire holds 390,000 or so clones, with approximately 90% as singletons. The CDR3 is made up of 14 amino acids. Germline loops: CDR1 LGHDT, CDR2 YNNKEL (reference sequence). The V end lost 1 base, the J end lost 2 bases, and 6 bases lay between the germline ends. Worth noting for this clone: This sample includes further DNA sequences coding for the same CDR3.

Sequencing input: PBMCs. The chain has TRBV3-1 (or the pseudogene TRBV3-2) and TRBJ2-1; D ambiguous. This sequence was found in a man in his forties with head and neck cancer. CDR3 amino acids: CASSQGTAYNEQFF. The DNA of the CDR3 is TGTGCCAGCAGCCAAGGCACCGCCTACAATGAGCAGTTCTTC.